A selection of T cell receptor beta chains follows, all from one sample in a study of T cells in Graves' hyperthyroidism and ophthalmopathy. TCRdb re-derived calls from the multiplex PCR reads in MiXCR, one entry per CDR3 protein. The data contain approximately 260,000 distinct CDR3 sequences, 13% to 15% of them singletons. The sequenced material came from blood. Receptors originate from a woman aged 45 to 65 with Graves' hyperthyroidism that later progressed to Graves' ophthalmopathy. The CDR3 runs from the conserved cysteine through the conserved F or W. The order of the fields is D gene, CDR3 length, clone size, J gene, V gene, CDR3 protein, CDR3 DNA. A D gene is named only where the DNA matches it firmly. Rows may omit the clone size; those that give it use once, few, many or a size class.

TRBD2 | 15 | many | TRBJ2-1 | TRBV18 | CASSVYGGVYNEQFF | TGTGCCAGCTCAGTGTACGGGGGGGTCTACAATGAGCAGTTCTTC
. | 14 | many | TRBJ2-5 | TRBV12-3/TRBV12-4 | CASSLGPSQETQYF | TGTGCCAGCAGTTTAGGGCCATCACAAGAGACCCAGTACTTC
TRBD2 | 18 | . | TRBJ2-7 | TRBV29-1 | CSVELPGLAGGSSYEQYF | TGCAGCGTTGAATTGCCGGGACTAGCGGGTGGGAGCTCCTACGAGCAGTACTTC
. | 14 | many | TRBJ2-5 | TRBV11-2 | CASSPNGLSETQYF | TGTGCCAGCAGCCCTAATGGCCTTTCGGAGACCCAGTACTTC
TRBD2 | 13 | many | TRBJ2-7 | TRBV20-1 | CSASPGLVYEQYF | TGCAGTGCTAGCCCGGGACTAGTTTACGAGCAGTACTTC
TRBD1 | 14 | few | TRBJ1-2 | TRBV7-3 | CASRAGGSDYGYTF | TGTGCCAGCAGAGCAGGGGGCTCGGACTATGGCTACACCTTC
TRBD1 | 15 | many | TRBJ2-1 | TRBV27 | CASSLSSEGAHEQFF | TGTGCCAGCAGTTTATCGAGTGAGGGGGCACATGAGCAGTTCTTC
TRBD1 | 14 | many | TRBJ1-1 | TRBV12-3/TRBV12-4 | CASRGDREETEAFF | TGTGCCAGCAGGGGGGACAGGGAAGAGACTGAAGCTTTCTTT
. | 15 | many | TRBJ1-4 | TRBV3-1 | CASSGQTGGNEKLFF | TGTGCCAGCAGCGGACAGACAGGAGGAAATGAAAAACTGTTTTTT
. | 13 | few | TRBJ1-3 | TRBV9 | CASSALGRDTIYF | TGTGCCAGCAGCGCCCTAGGGCGGGACACCATATATTTT
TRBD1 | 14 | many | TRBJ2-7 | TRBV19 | CASSRDSGSYEQYF | TGTGCCAGTAGCCGGGACAGCGGCTCCTACGAGCAGTACTTC
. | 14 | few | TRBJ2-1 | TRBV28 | CASSLIQVPDEQFF | TGTGCCAGCAGTTTAATCCAGGTTCCCGATGAGCAGTTCTTC
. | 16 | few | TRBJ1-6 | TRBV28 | CASSMGGIPHGSPLHF | TGTGCCAGCAGTATGGGGGGGATCCCTCACGGTTCACCCCTCCACTTT
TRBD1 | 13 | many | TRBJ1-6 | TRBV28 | CASGRQGYSPLHF | TGTGCCAGCGGGAGACAGGGGTATTCACCCCTCCACTTT
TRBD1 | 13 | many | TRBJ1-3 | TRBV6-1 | CASSGTDGNTIYF | TGTGCCAGCAGCGGGACAGACGGAAACACCATATATTTT
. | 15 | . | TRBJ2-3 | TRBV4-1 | CASSPRRVFTDTQYF | TGCGCCAGCAGCCCCCGTCGGGTGTTCACAGATACGCAGTATTTT
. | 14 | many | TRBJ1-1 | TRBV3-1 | CASSQRETNTEAFF | TGTGCCAGCAGCCAGAGGGAGACGAACACTGAAGCTTTCTTT
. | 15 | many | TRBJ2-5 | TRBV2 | CASTPGLTDQETQYF | TGTGCCAGCACTCCGGGACTTACCGACCAAGAGACCCAGTACTTC
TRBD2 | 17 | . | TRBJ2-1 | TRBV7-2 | CASSLVSGVAGGYEQFF | TGTGCCAGCAGCTTAGTGTCTGGGGTAGCGGGAGGATATGAGCAGTTCTTC
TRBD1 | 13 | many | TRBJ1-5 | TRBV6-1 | CASSGQGAKPQHF | TGTGCCAGCAGCGGACAGGGGGCTAAGCCCCAGCATTTT
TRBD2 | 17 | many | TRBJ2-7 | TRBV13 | CASSPGTSGSGSYEQYF | TGTGCCAGCAGCCCGGGGACTAGCGGGAGTGGGTCCTACGAGCAGTACTTC
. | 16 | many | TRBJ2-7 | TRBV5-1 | CASSLGTGWHLNEQYF | TGCGCCAGCAGCTTGGGAACGGGGTGGCACCTGAACGAGCAGTACTTC
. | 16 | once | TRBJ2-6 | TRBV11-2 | CASSLGVLAGANVLTF | TGTGCCAGCAGCTTAGGGGTACTTGCTGGGGCCAACGTCCTGACTTTC
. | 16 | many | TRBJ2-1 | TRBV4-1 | CASREIGGASVNEQFF | TGCGCCAGCCGAGAGATAGGCGGGGCTTCCGTCAATGAGCAGTTCTTC
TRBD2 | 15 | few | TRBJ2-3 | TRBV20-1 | CTPRDSGRGADTQYF | TGCACCCCAAGGGATAGCGGGAGGGGGGCAGATACGCAGTATTTT
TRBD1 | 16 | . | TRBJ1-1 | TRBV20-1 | CSARGPRTGGNTEAFF | TGCAGTGCTAGAGGCCCCCGGACAGGGGGGAACACTGAAGCTTTCTTT
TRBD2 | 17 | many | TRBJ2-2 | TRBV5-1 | CASSPQPGTRHTGELFF | TGCGCCAGCAGCCCGCAACCCGGGACTAGACACACCGGGGAGCTGTTTTTT
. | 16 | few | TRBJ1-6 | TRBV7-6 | CASSPGEARWNSPLHF | TGTGCCAGCAGCCCTGGGGAGGCCCGGTGGAATTCACCCCTCCACTTT
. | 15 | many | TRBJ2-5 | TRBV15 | CATSMGRQGRETQYF | TGTGCCACCAGCATGGGTCGGCAGGGGCGGGAGACCCAGTACTTC
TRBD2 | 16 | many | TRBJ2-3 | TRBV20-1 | CSARQGLAVSTDTQYF | TGCAGTGCTAGACAAGGACTAGCGGTTAGCACAGATACGCAGTATTTT
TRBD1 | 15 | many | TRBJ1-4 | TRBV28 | CASSFPGQGNEKLFF | TGTGCCAGCAGTTTCCCGGGACAGGGAAACGAAAAACTGTTTTTT
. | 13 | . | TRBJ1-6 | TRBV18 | CASSPSGDTPLHF | TGTGCCAGCTCGCCGTCTGGGGATACACCCCTCCACTTT
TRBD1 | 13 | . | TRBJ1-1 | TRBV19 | CASRLGQVTGAFF | TGTGCCAGTAGGTTGGGACAGGTCACTGGAGCTTTCTTT
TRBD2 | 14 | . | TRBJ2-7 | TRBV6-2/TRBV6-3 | CASSYTGRSYEQYF | TGTGCCAGCAGTTACACCGGGAGGTCCTACGAGCAGTACTTC
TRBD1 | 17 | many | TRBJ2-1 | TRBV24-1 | CATSEYGTGKISDEQFF | TGTGCCACCAGCGAGTATGGGACAGGGAAGATAAGCGATGAGCAGTTCTTC